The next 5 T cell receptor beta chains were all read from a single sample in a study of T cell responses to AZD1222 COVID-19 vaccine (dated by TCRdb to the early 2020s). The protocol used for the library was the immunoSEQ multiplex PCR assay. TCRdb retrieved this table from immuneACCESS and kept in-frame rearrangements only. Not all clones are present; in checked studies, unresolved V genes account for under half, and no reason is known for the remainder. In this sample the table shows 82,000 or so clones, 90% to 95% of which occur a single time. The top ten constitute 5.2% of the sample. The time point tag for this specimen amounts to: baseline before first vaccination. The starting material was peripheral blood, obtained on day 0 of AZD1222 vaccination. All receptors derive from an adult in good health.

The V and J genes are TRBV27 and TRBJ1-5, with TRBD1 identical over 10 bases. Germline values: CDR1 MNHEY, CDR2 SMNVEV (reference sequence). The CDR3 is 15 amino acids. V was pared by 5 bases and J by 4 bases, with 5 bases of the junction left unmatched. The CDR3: CASSRQGAGNQPQHF. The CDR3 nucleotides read TGTGCCAGCAGTCGACAGGGGGCTGGAAATCAGCCCCAGCATTTT.

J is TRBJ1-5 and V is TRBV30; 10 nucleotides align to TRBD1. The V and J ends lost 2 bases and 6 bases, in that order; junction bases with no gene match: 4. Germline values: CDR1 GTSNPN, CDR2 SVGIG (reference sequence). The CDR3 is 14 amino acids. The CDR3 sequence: CAWSSDRGLQPQHF. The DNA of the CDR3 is TGTGCCTGGAGTTCTGACAGGGGGCTTCAGCCCCAGCATTTT.

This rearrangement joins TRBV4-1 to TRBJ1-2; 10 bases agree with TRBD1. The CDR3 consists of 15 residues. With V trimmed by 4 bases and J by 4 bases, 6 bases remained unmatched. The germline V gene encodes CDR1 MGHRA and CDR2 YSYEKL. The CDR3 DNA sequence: TGCGCCAGCAGCCCCCGACAGGGGGCAAGCTATGGCTACACCTTC. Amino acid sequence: CASSPRQGASYGYTF.

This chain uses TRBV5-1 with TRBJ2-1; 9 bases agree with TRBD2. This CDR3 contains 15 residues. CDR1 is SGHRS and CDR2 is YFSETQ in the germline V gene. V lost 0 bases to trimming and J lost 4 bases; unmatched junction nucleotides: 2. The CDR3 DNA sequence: TGCGCCAGCAGCTTGGCTAGCGGGGAGTACAATGAGCAGTTCTTC. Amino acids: CASSLASGEYNEQFF.

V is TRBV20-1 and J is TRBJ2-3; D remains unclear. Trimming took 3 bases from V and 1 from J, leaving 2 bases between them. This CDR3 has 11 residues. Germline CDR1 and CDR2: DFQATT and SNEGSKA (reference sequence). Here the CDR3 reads CSASGTDTQYF. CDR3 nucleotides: TGCAGTGCTAGCGGCACAGATACGCAGTATTTT.